The T cell receptor (beta chain) under discussion was sequenced for a study of blood T cell repertoires in COVID-19. For the study at large: Both acute and convalescent COVID-19 samples were obtained from the United States, Italy and Spain. T cells, B-cell-depleted T cells, or PBMCs provided the cDNA or gDNA that served as material.

This clone was counted a single time. Authors' analysis steps: Amplified reference gene primers provided the basis for estimating nucleated cell counts. Sequenced by immunoSEQ multiplex PCR; TCRdb stores in-frame clones only, minus some. That table is the source of V, J and clone size, and D and trimming were worked out from the DNA. Here the sample spans 110,000 or so clones, 84% being singletons. Per the germline V gene, CDR1 is SGHRS and CDR2 is YFSETQ. The CDR3 totals 13 residues. Deletions cut 0 bases from V and 4 bases from J, with 7 bases between. Sequencing input: peripheral blood. The source of this sequence is a woman aged 80 or older with active or convalescent COVID-19. V usage is TRBV5-1 and J usage is TRBJ1-1; D gene unclear. CDR3 protein: CASSLDGGTEAFF. The CDR3 DNA reads as TGCGCCAGCAGCTTGGACGGTGGCACTGAAGCTTTCTTT. Using reference TRBV5-1 and TRBJ1-1 for the parts outside the CDR3, the full variable domain is KAGVTQTPRYLIKTRGQQVTLSCSPISGHRSVSWYQQTPGQGLQFLFEYFSETQRNKGNFPGRFSGRQFSNSRSEMNVSTLELGDSALYLCASSLDGGTEAFFGQGTRLTVV.